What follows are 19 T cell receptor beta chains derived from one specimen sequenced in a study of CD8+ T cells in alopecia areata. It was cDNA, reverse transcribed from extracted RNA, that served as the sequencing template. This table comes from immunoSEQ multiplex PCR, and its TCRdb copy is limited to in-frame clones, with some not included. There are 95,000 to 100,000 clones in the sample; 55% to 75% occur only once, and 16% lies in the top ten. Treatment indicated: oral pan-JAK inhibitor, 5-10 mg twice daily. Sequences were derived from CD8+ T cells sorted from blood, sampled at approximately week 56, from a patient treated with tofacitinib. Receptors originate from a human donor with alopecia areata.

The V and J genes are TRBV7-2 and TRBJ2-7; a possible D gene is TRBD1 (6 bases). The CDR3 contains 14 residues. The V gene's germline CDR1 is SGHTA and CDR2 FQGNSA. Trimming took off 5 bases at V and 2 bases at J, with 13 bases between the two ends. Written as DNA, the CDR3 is TGTGCCAGCAGCCTGATTGACAGGACCTACGAGCAGTACTTC. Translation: CASSLIDRTYEQYF.

The CDR3 DNA sequence: TGTGCCAGCAGCTCAGCCGTGGGGCAATCCTACGAGCAGTACTTC. The encoded protein is CASSSAVGQSYEQYF. This chain uses TRBV7-9 with TRBJ2-7; tentative D call: TRBD1 (5 bases). Trimming left V 4 bases short and J 1 base short, with 14 bases between. CDR3 length equals 15 residues. CDR1 and CDR2 from the germline V gene are SEHNR and FQNEAQ (reference sequence). Full variable domain (remainder filled in from reference TRBV7-9 and TRBJ2-7): DTGVSQNPRHKITKRGQNVTFRCDPISEHNRLYWYRQTLGQGPEFLTYFQNEAQLEKSRLLSDRFSAERPKGSFSTLEIQRTEQGDSAMYLCASSSAVGQSYEQYFGPGTRLTVT.

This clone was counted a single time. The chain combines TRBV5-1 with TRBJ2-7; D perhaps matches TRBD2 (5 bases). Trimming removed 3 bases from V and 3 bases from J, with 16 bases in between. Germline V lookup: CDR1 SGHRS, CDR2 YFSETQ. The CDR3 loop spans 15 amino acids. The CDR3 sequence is CASSSGETSYYEQYF. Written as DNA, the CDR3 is TGCGCCAGCAGCTCCGGGGAGACCTCGTACTACGAGCAGTACTTC.

The CDR3 DNA is TGTGCCAGCAGAACAAACAGGGGTCTCACCTACGAGCAGTACTTC. Translation gives CASRTNRGLTYEQYF. V usage is TRBV27 and J usage is TRBJ2-7, with 7 bases aligning to TRBD1. This CDR3 is 15 amino acids long. In germline, CDR1 is MNHEY, CDR2 SMNVEV (reference sequence). J lost 2 bases, V lost 6 bases, and 10 bases had no gene match.

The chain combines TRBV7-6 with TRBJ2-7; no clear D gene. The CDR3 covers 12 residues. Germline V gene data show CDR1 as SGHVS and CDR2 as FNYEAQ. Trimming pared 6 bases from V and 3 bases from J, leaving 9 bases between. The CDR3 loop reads CASSFNRYEQYF. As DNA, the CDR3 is TGTGCCAGCAGTTTTAACCGCTACGAGCAGTACTTC.

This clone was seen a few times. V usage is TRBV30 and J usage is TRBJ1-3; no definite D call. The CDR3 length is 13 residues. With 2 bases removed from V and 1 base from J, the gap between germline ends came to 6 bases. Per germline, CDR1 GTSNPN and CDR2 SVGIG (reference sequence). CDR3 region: CAWSPRSGNTIYF. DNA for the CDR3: TGTGCCTGGAGTCCCCGTTCTGGAAACACCATATATTTT.

CDR3 loop: CASSQEPYNEQFF. CDR3 nucleotide sequence: TGTGCCAGCAGCCAAGAACCTTACAATGAGCAGTTCTTC. The chain combines TRBV14 with TRBJ2-1, with unresolved D. Germline values: CDR1 SGHDN, CDR2 FVKESK. The CDR3 contains 13 residues. Trimming cost V 0 bases and J 4 bases, with 4 bases left between them.

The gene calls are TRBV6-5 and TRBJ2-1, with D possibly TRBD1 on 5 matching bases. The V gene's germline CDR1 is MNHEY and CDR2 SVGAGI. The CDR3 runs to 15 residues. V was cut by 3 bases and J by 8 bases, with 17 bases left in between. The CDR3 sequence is CASSYSRQRPHEQFF. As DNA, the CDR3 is TGTGCCAGCAGTTATTCCAGACAGAGGCCCCATGAGCAGTTCTTC.

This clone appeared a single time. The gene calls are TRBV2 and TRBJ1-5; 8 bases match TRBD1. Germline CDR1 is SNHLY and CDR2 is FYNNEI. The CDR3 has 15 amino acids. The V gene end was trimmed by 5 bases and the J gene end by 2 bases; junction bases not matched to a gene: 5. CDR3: CASSKTGARNQPQHF. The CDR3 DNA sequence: TGTGCCAGCAGTAAGACAGGGGCTCGCAATCAGCCCCAGCATTTT.

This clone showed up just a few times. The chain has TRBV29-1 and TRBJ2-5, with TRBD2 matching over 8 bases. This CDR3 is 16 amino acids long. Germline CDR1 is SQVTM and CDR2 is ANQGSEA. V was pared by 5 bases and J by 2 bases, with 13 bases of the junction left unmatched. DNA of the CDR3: TGCAGCGTTTTACTAGTGATAGCGGGGAATCAAGAGACCCAGTACTTC. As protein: CSVLLVIAGNQETQYF.

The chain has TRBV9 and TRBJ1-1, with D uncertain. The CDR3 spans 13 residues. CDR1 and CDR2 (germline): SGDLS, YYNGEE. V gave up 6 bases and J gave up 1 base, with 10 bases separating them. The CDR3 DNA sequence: TGTGCCAGCAACCCGACTCCGAACACTGAAGCTTTCTTT. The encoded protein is CASNPTPNTEAFF.

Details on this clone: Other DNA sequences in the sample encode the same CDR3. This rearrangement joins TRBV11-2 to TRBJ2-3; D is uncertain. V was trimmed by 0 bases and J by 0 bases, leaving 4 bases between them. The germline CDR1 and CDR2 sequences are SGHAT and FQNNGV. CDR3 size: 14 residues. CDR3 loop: CASSLESSTDTQYF. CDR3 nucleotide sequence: TGTGCCAGCAGCTTAGAGTCTAGCACAGATACGCAGTATTTT.

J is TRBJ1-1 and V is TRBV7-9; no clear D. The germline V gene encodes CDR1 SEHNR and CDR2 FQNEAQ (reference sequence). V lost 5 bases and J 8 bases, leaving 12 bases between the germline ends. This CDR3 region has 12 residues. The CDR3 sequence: CASSAGRSEAFF. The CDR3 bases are TGTGCCAGCAGCGCTGGGCGGTCGGAAGCTTTCTTT. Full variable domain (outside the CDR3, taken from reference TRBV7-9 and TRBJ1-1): DTGVSQNPRHKITKRGQNVTFRCDPISEHNRLYWYRQTLGQGPEFLTYFQNEAQLEKSRLLSDRFSAERPKGSFSTLEIQRTEQGDSAMYLCASSAGRSEAFFGQGTRLTVV.

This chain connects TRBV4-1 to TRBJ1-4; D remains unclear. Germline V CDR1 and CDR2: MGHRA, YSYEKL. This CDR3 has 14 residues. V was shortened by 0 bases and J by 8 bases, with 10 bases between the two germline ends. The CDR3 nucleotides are TGCGCCAGCAGCCAAGAGAGGATGTCGGAAAAACTGTTTTTT. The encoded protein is CASSQERMSEKLFF.

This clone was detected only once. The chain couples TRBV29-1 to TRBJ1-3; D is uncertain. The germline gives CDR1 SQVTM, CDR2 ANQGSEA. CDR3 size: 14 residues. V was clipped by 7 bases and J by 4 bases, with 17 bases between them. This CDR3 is CSAQGGGSGNTIYF. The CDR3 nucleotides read TGCAGCGCACAAGGAGGCGGTTCGGGAAACACCATATATTTT.

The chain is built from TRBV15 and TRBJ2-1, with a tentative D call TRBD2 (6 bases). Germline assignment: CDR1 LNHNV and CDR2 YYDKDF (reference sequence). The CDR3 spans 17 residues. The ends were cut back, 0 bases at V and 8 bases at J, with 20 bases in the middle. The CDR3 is CATSRDSWDFIIHEQFF. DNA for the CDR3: TGTGCCACCAGCAGAGACTCGTGGGACTTCATCATTCATGAGCAGTTCTTC.

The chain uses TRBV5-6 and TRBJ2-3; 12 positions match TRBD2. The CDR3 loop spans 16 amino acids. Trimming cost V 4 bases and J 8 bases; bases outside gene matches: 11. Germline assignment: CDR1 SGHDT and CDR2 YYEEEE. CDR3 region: CASSGDLAGGRRTQYF. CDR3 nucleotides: TGTGCCAGCAGCGGCGACCTAGCGGGGGGGCGTCGTACGCAGTATTTT.

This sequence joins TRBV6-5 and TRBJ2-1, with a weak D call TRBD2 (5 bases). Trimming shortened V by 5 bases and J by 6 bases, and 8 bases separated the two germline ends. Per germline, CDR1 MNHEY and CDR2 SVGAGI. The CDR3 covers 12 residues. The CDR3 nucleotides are TGTGCCAGCAGTCCCGGGGTCAATGAGCAGTTCTTC. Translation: CASSPGVNEQFF.

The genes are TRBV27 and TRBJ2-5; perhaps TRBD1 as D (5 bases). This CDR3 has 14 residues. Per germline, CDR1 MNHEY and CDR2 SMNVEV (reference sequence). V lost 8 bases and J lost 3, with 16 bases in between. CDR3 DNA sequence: TGTGCCAGCGCCGTAGGGGCAGTCGAAGAGACCCAGTACTTC. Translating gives CASAVGAVEETQYF.